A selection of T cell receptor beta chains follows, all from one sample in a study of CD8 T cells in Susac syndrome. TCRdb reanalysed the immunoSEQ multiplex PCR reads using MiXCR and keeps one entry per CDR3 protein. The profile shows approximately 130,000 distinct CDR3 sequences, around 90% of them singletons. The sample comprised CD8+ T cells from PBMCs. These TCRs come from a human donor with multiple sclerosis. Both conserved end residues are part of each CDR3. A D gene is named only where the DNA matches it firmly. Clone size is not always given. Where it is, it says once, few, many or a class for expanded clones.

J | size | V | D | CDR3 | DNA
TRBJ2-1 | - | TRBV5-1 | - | CASSLVPYNEQFF | TGCGCCAGCAGCTTGGTTCCCTACAATGAGCAGTTCTTC
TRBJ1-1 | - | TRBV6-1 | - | CASIEGPGTEAFF | TGTGCCAGCATTGAGGGCCCGGGCACTGAAGCTTTCTTT
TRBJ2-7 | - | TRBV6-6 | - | CASSSVGGGLEQYF | TGTGCCAGCAGCTCTGTGGGAGGGGGTCTCGAGCAGTACTTC
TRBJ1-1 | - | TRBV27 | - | CASSMVVNTEAFF | TGTGCCAGCAGTATGGTGGTGAACACTGAAGCTTTCTTT
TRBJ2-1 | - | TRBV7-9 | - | CASSSVGIPYNEQFF | TGTGCCAGCAGCTCCGTTGGGATTCCCTACAATGAGCAGTTCTTC
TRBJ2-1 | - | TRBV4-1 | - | CASSPPYRALVHNEQFF | TGCGCCAGCAGCCCCCCGTACCGGGCCCTAGTCCACAATGAGCAGTTCTTC
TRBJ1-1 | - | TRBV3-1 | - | CASSQEVTVNTEAFF | TGTGCCAGCAGCCAAGAAGTGACAGTGAACACTGAAGCTTTCTTT
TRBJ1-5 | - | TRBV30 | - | CAWSWEPNQPQHF | TGTGCCTGGAGTTGGGAGCCGAATCAGCCCCAGCATTTT
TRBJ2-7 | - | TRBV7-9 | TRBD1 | CASRPGGTGDIYEQYF | TGTGCCAGCAGACCAGGAGGAACAGGGGACATCTACGAGCAGTACTTC
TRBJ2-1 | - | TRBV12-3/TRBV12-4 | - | CASSLNSDNEQFF | TGTGCCAGCAGTTTAAACAGTGACAATGAGCAGTTCTTC
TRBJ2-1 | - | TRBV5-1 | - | CASSSDAGSANEQFF | TGCGCCAGCAGCTCCGACGCCGGGAGTGCTAATGAGCAGTTCTTC
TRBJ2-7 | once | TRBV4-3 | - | CASSQDFGGDRGYEQYF | TGCGCCAGCAGCCAAGACTTCGGTGGGGATAGGGGGTACGAGCAGTACTTC
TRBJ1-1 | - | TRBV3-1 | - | CASSQGQGNTEAFF | TGTGCCAGCAGCCAAGGGCAGGGGAACACTGAAGCTTTCTTT
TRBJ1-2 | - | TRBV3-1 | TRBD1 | CASSQIDRDYGYTF | TGTGCCAGCAGCCAAATAGACAGGGACTATGGCTACACCTTC
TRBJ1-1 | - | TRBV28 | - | CASSLLRRGTEAFF | TGTGCCAGCAGTCTCCTCCGGAGGGGCACTGAAGCTTTCTTT
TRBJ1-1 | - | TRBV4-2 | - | CASSQGRSLLGTEAFF | TGTGCCAGCAGCCAAGGGAGGTCGCTCCTTGGGACTGAAGCTTTCTTT
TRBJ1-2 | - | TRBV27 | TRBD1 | CASSLKGARGYTF | TGTGCCAGCAGTTTAAAGGGGGCGAGGGGCTACACCTTC
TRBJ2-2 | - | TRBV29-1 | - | CSVLFGSGELFF | TGCAGCGTCCTATTCGGGTCCGGGGAGCTGTTTTTT
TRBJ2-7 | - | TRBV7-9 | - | CAGQTGTRLEQYF | TGTGCCGGGCAGACAGGAACTCGACTGGAGCAGTACTTC
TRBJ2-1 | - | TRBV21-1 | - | CASSKGGRRQLYNEQFF | TGTGCCAGCAGCAAAGGTGGTAGGAGACAGCTATACAATGAGCAGTTCTTC
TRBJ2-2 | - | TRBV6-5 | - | CASSLGRGTGELFF | TGTGCCAGCAGTTTGGGACGAGGGACCGGGGAGCTGTTTTTT
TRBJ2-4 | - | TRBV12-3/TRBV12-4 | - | CASSSAANIQYF | TGTGCCAGCAGTTCGGCAGCAAACATTCAGTACTTC
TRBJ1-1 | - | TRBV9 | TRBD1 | CASSVPGQGVNTEAFF | TGTGCCAGCAGCGTTCCGGGACAGGGAGTGAACACTGAAGCTTTCTTT
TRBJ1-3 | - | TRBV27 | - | CASSLSSGVSGNTIYF | TGTGCCAGCAGTTTATCTTCGGGGGTCTCTGGAAACACCATATATTTT
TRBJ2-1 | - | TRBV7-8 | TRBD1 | CASSSPRGQRYSYEQFF | TGTGCCAGCAGCTCCCCCCGGGGACAGAGGTATTCGTATGAGCAGTTCTTC